This T cell receptor beta chain was recorded in a study of vaccination effects on CD4 cells after COVID-19. Study information: Post-vaccine sample collection fell at a median of 72 days after the second dose.

As to this clone: Its antigen is currently unknown.

Using viral peptide pools, the ViraFEST assay grew out antigen-specific CD4+ T cells prior to sequencing. Once cultured for approximately ten days, the cells underwent separation to obtain CD4+ T cells. Participants completed two doses of the BNT162b2 or mRNA-1273 vaccine. Among the vaccine recipients, none had a prior SARS-CoV-2 infection, and nucleocapsid antibodies were negative. General observations from the study: The study enrolled few convalescent patients and sampled no early post-infection timepoints. Marked clonal contraction of infection- and vaccine-induced clones was seen late after vaccination.

This CDR3 contains 18 residues. V was clipped by 3 bases and J by 1 base, with 22 bases between them. Clones were read by immunoSEQ multiplex PCR, and TCRdb kept only the in-frame ones, dropping some. The sample holds about 46,000 clones, around 70% seen once. This chain joins TRBV6-7 and TRBJ2-7, with TRBD2 as a possible D gene (6 bases). TRBV6-7 is classed as an ORF, of uncertain function. Sequencing used CD4+ T cells from PBMCs cultured with HCoV-OC43 spike peptides, obtained after COVID-19 vaccination. Subset here: HCoV-OC43 spike overlapping peptide pool stimulation. This receptor was taken from a human donor who received a COVID-19 vaccine. The CDR3 DNA is TGTGCCAGCAGTTATAGGCATCAGCGGGCTGTGCCTTCCTACGAGCAGTACTTC. This translates into CASSYRHQRAVPSYEQYF.